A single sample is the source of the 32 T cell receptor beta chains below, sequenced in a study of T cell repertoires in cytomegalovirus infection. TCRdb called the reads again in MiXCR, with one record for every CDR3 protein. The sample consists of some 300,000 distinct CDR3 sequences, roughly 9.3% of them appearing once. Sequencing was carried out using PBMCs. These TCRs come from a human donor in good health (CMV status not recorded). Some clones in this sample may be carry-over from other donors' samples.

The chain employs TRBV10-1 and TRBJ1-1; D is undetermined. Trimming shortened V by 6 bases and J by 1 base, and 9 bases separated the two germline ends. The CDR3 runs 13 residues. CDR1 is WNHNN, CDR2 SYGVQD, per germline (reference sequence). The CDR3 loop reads CASRASGNTEAFF. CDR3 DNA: TGCGCCAGCAGGGCCAGCGGGAACACTGAAGCTTTCTTT.

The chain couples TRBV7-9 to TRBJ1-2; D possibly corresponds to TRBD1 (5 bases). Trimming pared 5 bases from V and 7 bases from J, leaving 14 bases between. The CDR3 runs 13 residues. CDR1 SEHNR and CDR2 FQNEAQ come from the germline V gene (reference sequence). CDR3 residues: CASSHEMGTGYTF. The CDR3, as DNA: TGTGCCAGCAGCCACGAAATGGGGACTGGCTACACCTTC.

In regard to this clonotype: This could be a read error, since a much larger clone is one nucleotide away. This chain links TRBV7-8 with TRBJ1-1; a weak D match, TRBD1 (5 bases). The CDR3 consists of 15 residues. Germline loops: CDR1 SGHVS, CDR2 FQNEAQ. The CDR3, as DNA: TGTACCAGCAGCTTTGGGGGGGGGACCAGCACTGAAGCTTTCTTT. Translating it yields CTSSFGGGTSTEAFF.

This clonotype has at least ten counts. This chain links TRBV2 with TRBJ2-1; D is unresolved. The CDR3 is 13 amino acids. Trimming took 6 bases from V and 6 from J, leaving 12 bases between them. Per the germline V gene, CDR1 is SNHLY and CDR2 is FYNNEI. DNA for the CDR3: TGTGCCAGCAGCGACCGGGTCGGCAATGAGCAGTTCTTC. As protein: CASSDRVGNEQFF.

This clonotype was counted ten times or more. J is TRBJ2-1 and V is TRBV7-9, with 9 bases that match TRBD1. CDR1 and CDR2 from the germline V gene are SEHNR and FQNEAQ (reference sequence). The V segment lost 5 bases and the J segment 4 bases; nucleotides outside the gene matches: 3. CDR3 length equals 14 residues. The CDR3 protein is CASSVGTGYNEQFF. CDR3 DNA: TGTGCCAGCAGCGTCGGGACAGGGTACAATGAGCAGTTCTTC.

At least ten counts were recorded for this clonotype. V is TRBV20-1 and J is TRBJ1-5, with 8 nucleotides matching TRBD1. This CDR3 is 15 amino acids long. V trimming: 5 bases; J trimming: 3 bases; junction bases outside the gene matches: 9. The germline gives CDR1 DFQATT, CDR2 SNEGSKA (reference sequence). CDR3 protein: CSALTDRDANQPQHF. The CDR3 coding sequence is TGCAGTGCTCTTACGGACAGGGACGCCAATCAGCCCCAGCATTTT.

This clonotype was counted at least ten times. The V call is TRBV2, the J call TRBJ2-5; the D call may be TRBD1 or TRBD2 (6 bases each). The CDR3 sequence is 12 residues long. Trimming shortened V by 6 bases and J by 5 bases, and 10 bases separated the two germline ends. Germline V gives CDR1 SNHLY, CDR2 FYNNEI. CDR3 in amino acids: CASRGGRETQYF. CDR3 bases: TGTGCCAGCAGGGGGGGCCGGGAGACCCAGTACTTC.

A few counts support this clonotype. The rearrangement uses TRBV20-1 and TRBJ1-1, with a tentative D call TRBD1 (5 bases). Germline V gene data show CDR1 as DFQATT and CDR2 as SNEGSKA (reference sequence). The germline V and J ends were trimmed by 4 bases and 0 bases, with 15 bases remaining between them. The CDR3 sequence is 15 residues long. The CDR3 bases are TGCAGTGCTAATTTCGGGACCCCCCTGAACACTGAAGCTTTCTTT. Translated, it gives CSANFGTPLNTEAFF.

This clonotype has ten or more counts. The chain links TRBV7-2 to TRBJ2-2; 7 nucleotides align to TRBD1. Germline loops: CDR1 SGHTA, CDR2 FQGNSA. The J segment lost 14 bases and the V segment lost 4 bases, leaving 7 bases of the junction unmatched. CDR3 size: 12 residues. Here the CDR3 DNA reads TGTGCCAGCAGCTCCCGGACAGGCGAACTGTTTTTT. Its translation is CASSSRTGELFF.

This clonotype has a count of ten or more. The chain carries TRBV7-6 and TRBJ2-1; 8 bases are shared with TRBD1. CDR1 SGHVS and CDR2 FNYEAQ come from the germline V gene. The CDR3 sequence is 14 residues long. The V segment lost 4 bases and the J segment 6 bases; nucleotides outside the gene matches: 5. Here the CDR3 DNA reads TGTGCCAGCAGCTACGGACAGGGAAGCAATGAGCAGTTCTTC. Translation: CASSYGQGSNEQFF.

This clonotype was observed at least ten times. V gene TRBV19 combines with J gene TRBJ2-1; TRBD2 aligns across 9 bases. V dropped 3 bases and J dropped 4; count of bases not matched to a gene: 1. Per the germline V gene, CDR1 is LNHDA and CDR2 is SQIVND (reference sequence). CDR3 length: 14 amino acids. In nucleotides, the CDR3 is TGTGCCAGTAGTATGCGGGGGGGATACAATGAGCAGTTCTTC. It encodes CASSMRGGYNEQFF.

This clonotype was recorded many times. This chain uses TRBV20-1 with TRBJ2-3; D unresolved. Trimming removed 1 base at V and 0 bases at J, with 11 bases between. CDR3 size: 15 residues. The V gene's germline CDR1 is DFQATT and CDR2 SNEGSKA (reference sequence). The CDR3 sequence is CSARGRGTSTDTQYF. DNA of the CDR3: TGCAGTGCTAGAGGCCGCGGTACTAGCACAGATACGCAGTATTTT.

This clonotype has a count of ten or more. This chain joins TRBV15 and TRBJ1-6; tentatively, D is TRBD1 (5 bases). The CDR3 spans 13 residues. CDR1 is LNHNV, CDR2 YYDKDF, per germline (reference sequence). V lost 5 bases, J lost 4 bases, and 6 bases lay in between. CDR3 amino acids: CATSGGYNSPLHF. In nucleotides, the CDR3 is TGTGCCACCAGCGGGGGTTATAATTCACCCCTCCACTTT.

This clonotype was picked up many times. The CDR3 sequence: CASRTLAYEQYF. The CDR3, as DNA: TGTGCCAGCCGCACTTTGGCCTACGAGCAGTACTTC. The J gene is TRBJ2-7, the V gene TRBV12-3 or TRBV12-4; no definite D call. V was cut by 8 bases and J by 2 bases, with 10 bases left in between. This CDR3 comprises 12 residues.

CDR3 nucleotide sequence: TGTGCCAGCCGAAGGGCGACAGGGAGCTCCTACGAGCAGTACGTC. This sequence encodes CASRRATGSSYEQYV. The V and J genes are TRBV6-2 or TRBV6-3 and TRBJ2-7; TRBD1 agrees at 7 bases. Unmatched junction bases numbered 10, after V lost 8 bases and J lost 0 bases. Germline lookup yields CDR1 MNHEY and CDR2 SVGEGT. This CDR3 contains 15 residues.

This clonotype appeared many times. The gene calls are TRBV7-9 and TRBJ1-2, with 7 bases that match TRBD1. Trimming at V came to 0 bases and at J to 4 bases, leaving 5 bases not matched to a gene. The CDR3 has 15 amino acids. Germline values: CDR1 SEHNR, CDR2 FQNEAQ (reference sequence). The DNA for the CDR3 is TGTGCCAGCAGCTTAGCGAGGGACAGCCCCTATGGCTACACCTTC. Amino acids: CASSLARDSPYGYTF.

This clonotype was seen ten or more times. CDR3 region: CASSPSQGQAEQYV. The CDR3 bases are TGTGCCAGCAGCCCCTCGCAGGGCCAAGCCGAGCAGTACGTC. V usage is TRBV12-3 or TRBV12-4 and J usage is TRBJ2-7, with D possibly being TRBD1 (5 bases). The CDR3 runs 14 residues. The V end was cut by 6 bases, the J end by 6 bases, with 18 bases between.

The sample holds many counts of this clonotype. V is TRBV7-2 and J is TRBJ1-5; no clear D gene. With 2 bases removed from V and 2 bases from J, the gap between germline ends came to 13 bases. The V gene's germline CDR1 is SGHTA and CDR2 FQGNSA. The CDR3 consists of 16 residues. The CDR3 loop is CASSLRSDTGNQPQHF. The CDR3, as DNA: TGTGCCAGCAGCTTACGGAGCGATACCGGCAATCAGCCCCAGCATTTT. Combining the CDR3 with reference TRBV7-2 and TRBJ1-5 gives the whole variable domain GAGVSQSPSNKVTEKGKDVELRCDPISGHTALYWYRQSLGQGLEFLIYFQGNSAPDKSGLPSDRFSAERTGGSVSTLTIQRTQQEDSAVYLCASSLRSDTGNQPQHFGDGTRLSIL.

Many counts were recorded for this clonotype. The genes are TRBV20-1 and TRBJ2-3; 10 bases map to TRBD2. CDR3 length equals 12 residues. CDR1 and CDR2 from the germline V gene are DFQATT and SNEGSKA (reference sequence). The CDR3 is CSSGGATDTQYF. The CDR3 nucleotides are TGCAGCAGCGGGGGGGCCACAGATACGCAGTATTTT.

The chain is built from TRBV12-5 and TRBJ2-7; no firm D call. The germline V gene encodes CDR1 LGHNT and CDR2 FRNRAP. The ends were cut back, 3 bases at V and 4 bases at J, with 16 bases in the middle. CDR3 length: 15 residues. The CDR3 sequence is CASGFRYPGVYEQYF. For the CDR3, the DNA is TGTGCTAGTGGTTTTAGATATCCTGGGGTTTACGAGCAGTACTTC.

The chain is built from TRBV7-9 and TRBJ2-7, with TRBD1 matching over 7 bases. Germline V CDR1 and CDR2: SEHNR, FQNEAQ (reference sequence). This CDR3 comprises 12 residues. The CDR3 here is CASPDRVYEQYF. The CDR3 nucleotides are TGTGCGAGCCCTGACAGGGTCTACGAGCAGTACTTC.

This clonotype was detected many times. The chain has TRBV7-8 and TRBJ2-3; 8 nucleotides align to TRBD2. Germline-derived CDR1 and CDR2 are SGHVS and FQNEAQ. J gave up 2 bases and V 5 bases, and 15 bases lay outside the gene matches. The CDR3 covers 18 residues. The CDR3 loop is CASSQDRGRGVYTDTQYF. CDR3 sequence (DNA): TGTGCCAGCAGCCAGGACCGGGGGCGGGGGGTGTACACAGATACGCAGTATTTT.

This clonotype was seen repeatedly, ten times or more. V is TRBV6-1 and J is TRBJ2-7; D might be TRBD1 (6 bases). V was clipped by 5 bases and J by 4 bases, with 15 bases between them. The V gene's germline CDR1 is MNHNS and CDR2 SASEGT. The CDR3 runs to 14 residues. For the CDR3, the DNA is TGTGCCAGCAGTCCTCGGGGACAAAAATACGAGCAGTACGTC. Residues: CASSPRGQKYEQYV.

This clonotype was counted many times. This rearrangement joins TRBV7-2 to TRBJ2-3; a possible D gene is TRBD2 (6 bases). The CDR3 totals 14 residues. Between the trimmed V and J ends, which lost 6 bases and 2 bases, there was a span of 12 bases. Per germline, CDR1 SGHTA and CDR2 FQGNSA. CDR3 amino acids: CASSLRGTTDTQYF. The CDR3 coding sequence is TGTGCCAGCAGTCTGCGGGGCACCACAGATACGCAGTATTTT.

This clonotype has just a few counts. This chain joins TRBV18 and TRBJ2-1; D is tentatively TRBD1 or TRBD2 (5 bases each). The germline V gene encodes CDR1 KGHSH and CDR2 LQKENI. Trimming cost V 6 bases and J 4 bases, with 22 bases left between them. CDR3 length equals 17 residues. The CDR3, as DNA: TGTGCCAGCTCGGTAGCAGCCCCCGGGACGCATTACAATGAGCAGTTCTTC. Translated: CASSVAAPGTHYNEQFF.

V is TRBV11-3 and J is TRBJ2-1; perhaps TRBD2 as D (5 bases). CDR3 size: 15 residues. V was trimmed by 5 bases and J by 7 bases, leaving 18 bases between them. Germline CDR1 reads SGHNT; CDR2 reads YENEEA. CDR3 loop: CASSPRGNTGNEQFF. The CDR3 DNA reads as TGTGCCAGCAGCCCTCGGGGAAACACGGGAAATGAGCAGTTCTTC.

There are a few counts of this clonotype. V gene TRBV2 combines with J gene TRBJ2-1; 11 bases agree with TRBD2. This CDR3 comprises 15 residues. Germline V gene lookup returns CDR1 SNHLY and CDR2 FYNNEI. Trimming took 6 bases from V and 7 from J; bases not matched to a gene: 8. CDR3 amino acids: CASRTSGAYQNEQFF. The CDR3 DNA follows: TGTGCCAGCAGGACTAGCGGGGCCTACCAAAATGAGCAGTTCTTC.

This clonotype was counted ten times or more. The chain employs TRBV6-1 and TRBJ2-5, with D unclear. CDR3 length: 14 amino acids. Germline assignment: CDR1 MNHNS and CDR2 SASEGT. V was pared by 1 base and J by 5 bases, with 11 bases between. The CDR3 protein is CASSEGSLGETQYF. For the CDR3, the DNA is TGTGCCAGCAGTGAAGGCTCTCTTGGGGAGACCCAGTACTTC.

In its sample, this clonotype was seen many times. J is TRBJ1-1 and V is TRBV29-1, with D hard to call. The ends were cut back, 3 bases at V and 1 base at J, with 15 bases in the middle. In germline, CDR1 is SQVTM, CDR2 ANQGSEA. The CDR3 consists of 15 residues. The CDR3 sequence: CSVEVGRLKNTEAFF. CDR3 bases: TGCAGCGTTGAGGTCGGCCGACTTAAGAACACTGAAGCTTTCTTT.

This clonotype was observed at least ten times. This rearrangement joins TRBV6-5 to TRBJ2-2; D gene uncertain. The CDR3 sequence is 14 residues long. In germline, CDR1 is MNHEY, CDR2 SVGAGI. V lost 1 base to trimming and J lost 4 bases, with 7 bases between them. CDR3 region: CASSYWISTGELFF. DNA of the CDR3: TGTGCCAGCAGTTACTGGATAAGCACCGGGGAGCTGTTTTTT.

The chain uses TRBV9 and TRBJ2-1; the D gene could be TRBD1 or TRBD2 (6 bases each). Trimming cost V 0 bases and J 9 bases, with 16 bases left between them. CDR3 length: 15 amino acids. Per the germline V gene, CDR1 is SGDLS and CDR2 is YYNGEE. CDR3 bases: TGTGCCAGCAGCGTAGCTCTGAGGGGGGAAGCTGAGCAGTTCTTC. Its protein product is CASSVALRGEAEQFF.

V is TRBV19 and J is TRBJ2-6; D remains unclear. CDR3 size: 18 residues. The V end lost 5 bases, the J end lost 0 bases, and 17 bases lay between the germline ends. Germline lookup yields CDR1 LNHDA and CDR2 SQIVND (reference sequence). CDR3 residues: CASSSQTLGPSGANVLTF. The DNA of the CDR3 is TGTGCCAGTAGTTCCCAGACACTTGGCCCCTCTGGGGCCAACGTCCTGACTTTC.